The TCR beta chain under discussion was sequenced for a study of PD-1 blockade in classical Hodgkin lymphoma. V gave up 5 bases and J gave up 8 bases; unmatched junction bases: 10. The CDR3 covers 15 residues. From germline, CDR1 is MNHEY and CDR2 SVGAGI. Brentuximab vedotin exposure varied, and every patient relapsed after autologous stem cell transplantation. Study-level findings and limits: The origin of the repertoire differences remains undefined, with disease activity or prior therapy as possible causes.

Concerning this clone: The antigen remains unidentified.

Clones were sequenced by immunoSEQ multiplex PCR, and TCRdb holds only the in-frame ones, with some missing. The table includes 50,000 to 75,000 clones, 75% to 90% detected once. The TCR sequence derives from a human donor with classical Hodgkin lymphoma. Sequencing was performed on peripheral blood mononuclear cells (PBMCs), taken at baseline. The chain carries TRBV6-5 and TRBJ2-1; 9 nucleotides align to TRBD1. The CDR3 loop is CASSPKVNRGHEQFF. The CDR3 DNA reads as TGTGCCAGCAGTCCAAAAGTAAACAGGGGGCATGAGCAGTTCTTC.